This T cell receptor beta chain appears in the sequencing data of a study of CD8+ T cells in alopecia areata. Sequencing relied on a cDNA template that was reverse transcribed from extracted RNA. Produced via immunoSEQ multiplex PCR; TCRdb's table is partial and in-frame only. The data show roughly 60,000 clones, roughly 45% seen once. Germline loops: CDR1 LGHNA, CDR2 YSLEER. Trimming shortened V by 4 bases and J by 3 bases, and 9 bases separated the two germline ends. The CDR3 length is 13 residues. The sequence derives from a human donor with alopecia areata. The sequencing input was NKG2D-low CD8+ T cells sorted from blood. The chain links TRBV4-3 to TRBJ2-5; D unresolved. The CDR3 nucleotides are TGCGCCAGCAGCCCCCATCTTGAAGAGACCCAGTACTTC. It translates to CASSPHLEETQYF.